This T cell receptor (beta chain) was found in a study of T cell responses to AZD1222 COVID-19 vaccine (dated by TCRdb to about 2021). At the level of the whole study: AZD1222 recipients with second doses at about 4 weeks or about 12 weeks were pooled, because spike-specific TCR depth and breadth did not differ between schedules. Trial participants were enrolled by age into subgroups of 18-55, 56-69 and 70-plus years, and 148, 28 and 57 TCR-sequenced participants, respectively, were included in these subgroups. A total of 233 trial participants underwent TCR sequencing, of whom more than 200 had received two doses of AZD1222 and some 26 had received two doses of the MenACWY control vaccine.

The CDR3 regions of human TCRbeta chains were analyzed by immunosequencing. Per the source publication's procedure: Repertoire TCRs were matched against a reference library of SARS-CoV-2-specific TCRs generated with the MIRA antigen-specificity platform. Breadth meant the fraction of unique TCRs that were SARS-CoV-2-associated, whereas depth meant the fraction of total T cells that were SARS-CoV-2-associated. Each spike-specific TCR was assigned to its reactive spike region and to a CD4 or CD8 class using the MIRA data. Log10-transformed breadth and depth values were compared by one-way ANOVA with Sidak's multiple comparisons tests. In its TCRdb copy, this immuneACCESS table keeps in-frame sequences only and misses some clones. Where compared with another copy, unresolved V genes explain less than half of these, and the others have no known cause. Clonal size and the V and J genes are those of that table, whereas D and trimming came from the DNA. Counted in this sample were about 100,000 clones; around 91% of them appeared once. The ten largest clonotypes hold roughly a fifth of the sample.

The study at large found these results: The 56-69-year group was small, and its depth increase did not reach significance, likely because of low power. Epitopes outside the regions mutated in the B.1.351 and B.1.1.7 variants were reportedly recognized by nearly half of the unique spike-specific TCRs. The vaccine-associated CD4 TCRs covered the entire spike protein, and the dominant responses fell in regions 160-218 and 743-854. Only a handful of AZD1222 recipients were SARS-CoV-2 seropositive at baseline, limiting conclusions about previously exposed vaccinees. No day 14 peak-response samples were available, so repertoires were characterized only after the peak T cell response. A significant rise in spike-specific TCR breadth and depth was observed after two AZD1222 doses relative to day 0 and relative to MenACWY recipients. Most participants were white British and females outnumbered males, and the authors suggested that clonal diversity may have been underestimated.

A word on this clone: This receptor's antigen is unknown. Base qualities are not recorded, but no much larger clone differs from it by a single base.

Taken with the paper, the label for time point translates to: baseline before first vaccination. The vaccinee samples were drawn from two UK trials, COV001 and COV002, one of which was a single-blind randomized controlled phase 2/3 trial testing AZD1222 (ChAdOx1 nCoV-19) in healthy adults. For TCRbeta chain sequencing, PBMC samples from trial participants were taken at day 0 and at day 28 after the second dose. The source of this sequence is an adult in good health. The sequenced sample was peripheral blood, obtained on day 0 of AZD1222 vaccination.

The nucleotide sequence is TGTGCCAGCAGCTTAATGACCTACGAGCAGTACTTC. This sequence encodes CASSLMTYEQYF. This sequence uses TRBV11-2 and TRBJ2-7; the D gene lacks a confident call. Looking up the germline V gene yields CDR1 SGHAT and CDR2 FQNNGV. Trimming removed 2 bases from V and 2 bases from J, leaving 4 bases between the germline ends. The CDR3 holds 12 amino acids from the cysteine to the phenylalanine. Of all the DNA, just the CDR3 is kept, 36 bases in frame from base 1.